This entry lists 26 T cell receptor beta chains sequenced from one sample in a study of blood T cell repertoires in COVID-19. Assay: immunoSEQ multiplex PCR; the TCRdb copy retains only in-frame clones and omits some. The table has about 110,000 clones, over 65% seen once; the top ten hold around 3.5%. Sequencing was performed on peripheral blood. The receptors come from a woman aged 80 or older with acute or convalescent COVID-19.

V is TRBV4-3 and J is TRBJ2-5; 13 nucleotides line up with TRBD2. Unmatched junction bases numbered 10, after V lost 4 bases and J lost 5 bases. CDR1 and CDR2 from the germline V gene are LGHNA and YSLEER. The CDR3 length is 17 residues. This CDR3 is CASSRRLAGGGWETQYF. In DNA form, the CDR3 reads TGCGCCAGCAGCCGAAGACTAGCGGGAGGAGGGTGGGAGACCCAGTACTTC.

The CDR3 spells CASSPGQGALTGELFF. The CDR3 bases are TGCGCCAGCAGTCCCGGACAGGGGGCCCTCACCGGGGAGCTGTTTTTT. V gene TRBV5-1 combines with J gene TRBJ2-2; 11 bases are shared with TRBD1. CDR3 length: 16 residues. V was pared by 5 bases and J by 4 bases, with 7 bases of the junction left unmatched. Germline CDR1 is SGHRS and CDR2 is YFSETQ.

The gene calls are TRBV19 and TRBJ2-7, with D maybe TRBD1 (5 bases). There are 13 residues in the CDR3. CDR1 is LNHDA, CDR2 SQIVND, per germline (reference sequence). Trimming removed 3 bases from V and 5 bases from J, with 11 bases in between. The CDR3 is CASSIGHTDEQYF. Written as DNA, the CDR3 is TGTGCCAGTAGTATCGGACACACCGACGAGCAGTACTTC.

This clone appeared a few times. The chain employs TRBV11-2 and TRBJ1-2; 8 bases agree with TRBD1. The germline CDR1 and CDR2 sequences are SGHAT and FQNNGV. The CDR3 consists of 15 residues. J gave up 0 bases and V 2 bases, and 2 bases lay outside the gene matches. CDR3 coding DNA: TGTGCCAGCAGCTTAACACAGGGGGCTAACTATGGCTACACCTTC. Its translation: CASSLTQGANYGYTF.

The J gene is TRBJ1-4, the V gene TRBV5-1; TRBD1 aligns across 9 bases. J gave up 7 bases and V 2 bases, and 18 bases lay outside the gene matches. CDR3 length: 19 amino acids. The germline V gene has CDR1 SGHRS and CDR2 YFSETQ. The CDR3 DNA follows: TGCGCCAGCAGCTTCAGACACCCGGGACAGGGAGGGGGGCTTGAAAAACTGTTTTTT. Its translation is CASSFRHPGQGGGLEKLFF. The entire variable domain, with the rest obtained from reference TRBV5-1 and TRBJ1-4, is as follows: KAGVTQTPRYLIKTRGQQVTLSCSPISGHRSVSWYQQTPGQGLQFLFEYFSETQRNKGNFPGRFSGRQFSNSRSEMNVSTLELGDSALYLCASSFRHPGQGGGLEKLFFGSGTQLSVL.

This clone turned up a few times. V usage is TRBV6-6 and J usage is TRBJ1-4; TRBD1 agrees at 7 bases. The CDR3 has 15 amino acids. Germline CDR1 is MNHNY and CDR2 is SVGAGI (reference sequence). Trimming at V came to 6 bases and at J to 4 bases, leaving 8 bases not matched to a gene. CDR3 sequence reads: CASSLQGYSNEKLFF. In nucleotides, the CDR3 is TGTGCCAGCAGCTTACAGGGGTACAGTAATGAAAAACTGTTTTTT.

The CDR3: CASNVRGPDSEQYF. CDR3 DNA sequence: TGCGCCAGCAACGTGCGGGGGCCAGACTCCGAGCAGTACTTC. The V and J genes are TRBV5-1 and TRBJ2-7; weak D call: TRBD2 (7 bases). The CDR3 contains 14 residues. With 6 bases removed from V and 6 bases from J, the gap between germline ends came to 19 bases. Germline-derived CDR1 and CDR2 are SGHRS and YFSETQ.

This chain joins TRBV19 and TRBJ2-7, with a possible D match to TRBD1 (6 bases). Germline CDR1 and CDR2: LNHDA and SQIVND (reference sequence). The germline V and J ends were trimmed by 1 base and 5 bases, with 15 bases remaining between them. This CDR3 region has 15 residues. Here the CDR3 DNA reads TGTGCCAGTAGTATAGGCCTACAGGGACGGAACGAGCAGTACTTC. This sequence encodes CASSIGLQGRNEQYF.

This clone was picked up one time. The J gene is TRBJ2-7, the V gene TRBV27, with TRBD1 identical over 10 bases. V was pared by 0 bases and J by 4 bases, with 3 bases of the junction left unmatched. CDR3 length: 15 residues. Germline V gene data show CDR1 as MNHEY and CDR2 as SMNVEV (reference sequence). The CDR3 coding sequence is TGTGCCAGCAGTTTATCTGAGGACAGGGGGTACGAGCAGTACTTC. It is translated as CASSLSEDRGYEQYF.

The gene calls are TRBV10-2 and TRBJ2-4; the match to TRBD2 covers 7 bases. This CDR3 has 14 amino acids. The V gene's germline CDR1 is WSHSY and CDR2 SAAADI. Germline trimming cut 6 bases from V and 4 bases from J; bases unmatched to any gene: 6. In DNA form, the CDR3 reads TGCGCCAGCAGCGCTGGGGGGGGGAAAAACATTCAGTACTTC. It specifies CASSAGGGKNIQYF.

J is TRBJ1-1 and V is TRBV29-1; D gene ambiguous. Germline loops: CDR1 SQVTM, CDR2 ANQGSEA. CDR3 length equals 13 residues. V lost 2 bases and J lost 3, with 10 bases in between. The DNA of the CDR3 is TGCAGCGTTGAACAGGCCCTTGACACTGAAGCTTTCTTT. It translates to CSVEQALDTEAFF.

The rearrangement links TRBV9 to TRBJ2-5, with a tentative D call TRBD2 (5 bases). This CDR3 region has 15 residues. Germline loops: CDR1 SGDLS, CDR2 YYNGEE. V was cut by 0 bases and J by 5 bases, with 14 bases left in between. The CDR3 DNA sequence: TGTGCCAGCAGCGTAGTGGCGGGTCAGGAGGAGACCCAGTACTTC. It specifies CASSVVAGQEETQYF.

This chain joins TRBV6-5 and TRBJ2-1; D call uncertain. Germline lookup yields CDR1 MNHEY and CDR2 SVGAGI. The V and J ends lost 8 bases and 4 bases respectively, with 15 bases between them. CDR3 length equals 14 residues. The CDR3 region has the DNA TGTGCCAGCCTAATAAGGAGAGAATACAATGAGCAGTTCTTC. Its translation is CASLIRREYNEQFF.

V and J are TRBV2 and TRBJ2-3, with D possibly TRBD2 on 6 matching bases. Germline-derived CDR1 and CDR2 are SNHLY and FYNNEI. This CDR3 comprises 14 residues. Trimming cost V 10 bases and J 3 bases, with 17 bases left between them. In nucleotides, the CDR3 is TGTGCCACAGCAGGAGGGCTGGAGACAGATACGCAGTATTTT. As protein: CATAGGLETDTQYF.

V usage is TRBV25-1 and J usage is TRBJ2-2; 13 bases map to TRBD2. The germline gives CDR1 MGHDK, CDR2 SYGVNS. V lost 8 bases, J lost 6 bases, and 9 bases stayed unmatched. The CDR3 runs to 16 residues. The CDR3 nucleotides are TGTGCCAGCTGCCCGACTAGCGGGGGGTGGGCCGGGGAGCTGTTTTTT. This encodes CASCPTSGGWAGELFF.

The gene calls are TRBV5-6 and TRBJ2-7; TRBD1 is a possible D gene (6 bases). The V and J ends lost 4 bases and 3 bases respectively, with 11 bases between them. The length of the CDR3 is 13 residues. Per germline, CDR1 SGHDT and CDR2 YYEEEE. CDR3 bases: TGTGCCAGCAGCCTCTTACAGGGCTACGAGCAGTACTTC. Residues: CASSLLQGYEQYF.

The rearrangement joins TRBV12-3 or TRBV12-4 to TRBJ1-1; the D gene is possibly TRBD1 (5 bases). The CDR3 sequence is 13 residues long. The V end was cut by 4 bases, the J end by 0 bases, with 6 bases between. In DNA, the CDR3 is TGTGCCAGCAGTTCACAGGTGAACACTGAAGCTTTCTTT. Its translation is CASSSQVNTEAFF.

The rearrangement joins TRBV5-8 to TRBJ2-7; 7 bases agree with TRBD1. The trim removed 0 bases at V and 3 bases at J, leaving 6 bases unmatched. CDR3 length: 15 amino acids. CDR1 SGHTS and CDR2 YDEGEE come from the germline V gene. In DNA form, the CDR3 reads TGTGCCAGCAGCTTGGGACAGGGCCTTTTCTACGAGCAGTACTTC. It is translated as CASSLGQGLFYEQYF.

This clone has a handful of counts. The V call is TRBV15, the J call TRBJ1-2; 10 bases line up with TRBD1. Germline V gives CDR1 LNHNV, CDR2 YYDKDF (reference sequence). The CDR3 consists of 17 residues. V was clipped by 1 base and J by 4 bases; unmatched bases: 9. In DNA form, the CDR3 reads TGTGCCACCAGCAGAGTGGGACAGGGGCTGCAAGGCTATGGCTACACCTTC. Amino acids: CATSRVGQGLQGYGYTF.

Of note for this clone: In the same sample, other DNA sequences code for this CDR3. For the CDR3, the DNA is TGTGCCAGCAGCGTCACTAGCGGGGATACAGATACGCAGTATTTT. It yields the protein CASSVTSGDTDTQYF. The chain uses TRBV9 and TRBJ2-3, with 10 bases identical to TRBD2. The CDR3 contains 15 residues. V gave up 2 bases and J gave up 3 bases; unmatched junction bases: 3. Germline V gene lookup returns CDR1 SGDLS and CDR2 YYNGEE.

The rearrangement links TRBV5-6 to TRBJ1-5; D is ambiguous. Looked up from germline, CDR1 is SGHDT and CDR2 is YYEEEE. CDR3 length: 14 amino acids. V lost 3 bases to trimming and J lost 5 bases, with 12 bases between them. Written as DNA, the CDR3 is TGTGCCAGCAGCTCCAACAGTCTTTATCAGCCCCAGCATTTT. Translating it yields CASSSNSLYQPQHF.

This chain joins TRBV5-5 and TRBJ2-7; 12 bases are a match to TRBD2. The CDR3 contains 15 residues. Germline V gives CDR1 SGHKS, CDR2 YYEKEE (reference sequence). V shed 1 base and J 9 bases; nucleotides not matched to a gene: 8. CDR3 sequence reads: CASSLRWTSGTVQYF. The CDR3 region has the DNA TGTGCCAGCAGCTTGAGGTGGACTAGCGGGACGGTGCAGTACTTC.

The rearrangement joins TRBV24-1 to TRBJ1-4; 8 positions agree with TRBD1. Germline lookup yields CDR1 KGHDR and CDR2 SFDVKD. V lost 4 bases and J lost 3; bases outside the gene matches: 3. This CDR3 has 15 residues. CDR3 residues: CATSDTGGPNEKLFF. The CDR3 coding sequence is TGTGCCACCAGTGACACAGGGGGTCCTAATGAAAAACTGTTTTTT.

V and J are TRBV28 and TRBJ2-1, with TRBD2 identical over 9 bases. CDR1 MDHEN and CDR2 SYDVKM come from the germline V gene. V shed 3 bases and J 11 bases; nucleotides not matched to a gene: 11. This CDR3 is built from 15 residues. CDR3: CASSLDHSGRAKQFF. The DNA for the CDR3 is TGTGCCAGCAGTTTGGATCATAGCGGGAGAGCAAAGCAGTTCTTC.

In nucleotides, the CDR3 is TGTGCCATCAATAAGGACAGGGAATATGGCTACACCTTC. This codes for CAINKDREYGYTF. The rearrangement uses TRBV10-3 and TRBJ1-2; 8 positions match TRBD1. This CDR3 has 13 residues. Trimming removed 7 bases from V and 5 bases from J; junction bases left unmatched: 6. Germline V gene data show CDR1 as ENHRY and CDR2 as SYGVKD.

This clone came up a few times. This rearrangement joins TRBV14 to TRBJ1-2; 11 bases are a match to TRBD1. Germline CDR1 is SGHDN and CDR2 is FVKESK. This CDR3 has 16 residues. The V and J ends lost 2 bases and 6 bases, in that order; junction bases with no gene match: 8. This CDR3 is CASSQLRDRGRDGYTF. CDR3 nucleotide sequence: TGTGCCAGCAGCCAACTCCGGGACAGGGGGAGGGATGGCTACACCTTC.